The 21 T cell receptor beta chains listed next were all sequenced from one sample in a study of PD-1 blockade in classical Hodgkin lymphoma. Profiling relied on immunoSEQ multiplex PCR, and the TCRdb table lists in-frame clones only, not all of them. Among tens of thousands of clones listed, approximately 90% were seen once. Time point: cycle 4 day 1 (C4D1), after more than five weeks of nivolumab. Autologous stem cell transplantation was followed by relapse in every patient, and brentuximab vedotin exposure varied. The specimen comprised peripheral blood mononuclear cells (PBMCs), sampled before the fourth cycle of nivolumab. The receptors come from a human donor with classical Hodgkin lymphoma.

This chain uses TRBV5-1 with TRBJ1-2, with D possibly being TRBD1 (5 bases). V gave up 4 bases and J gave up 4 bases, with 14 bases separating them. CDR1 and CDR2 from the germline V gene are SGHRS and YFSETQ. The CDR3 totals 14 residues. Here the CDR3 reads CASSPAGGSYGYTF. CDR3 DNA sequence: TGCGCCAGCAGCCCGGCCGGGGGGAGCTATGGCTACACCTTC.

V and J are TRBV5-1 and TRBJ2-1, with a tentative D call TRBD1 (5 bases). Germline CDR1 is SGHRS and CDR2 is YFSETQ. V was cut by 4 bases and J by 10 bases, with 15 bases left in between. CDR3 length: 13 residues. CDR3 in amino acids: CASSVSSGREQFF. The CDR3 DNA reads as TGCGCCAGCAGCGTATCTTCAGGGCGGGAGCAGTTCTTC.

The chain uses TRBV2 and TRBJ1-3, with 7 positions matching TRBD1. CDR3 length: 16 residues. Trimming cost V 6 bases and J 3 bases; bases outside gene matches: 11. CDR1 SNHLY and CDR2 FYNNEI come from the germline V gene. The CDR3 DNA follows: TGTGCCAGCAGGGACACCCCAGGGGGACTTGGAAACACCATATATTTT. Its translation is CASRDTPGGLGNTIYF.

This clone was observed a handful of times. V usage is TRBV5-1 and J usage is TRBJ2-7; D gene uncertain. Germline V CDR1 and CDR2: SGHRS, YFSETQ. This CDR3 is 14 amino acids long. V lost 0 bases and J 4 bases, leaving 11 bases between the germline ends. CDR3 DNA sequence: TGCGCCAGCAGCTTGGCTCCAGCTTGGTACGAGCAGTACTTC. Encoded protein: CASSLAPAWYEQYF.

This clone was seen once. This chain uses TRBV7-9 with TRBJ1-1; D call uncertain. The V gene lost 4 bases and the J gene lost 7 bases, with 22 bases spanning the gap. This CDR3 is 16 amino acids long. Per germline, CDR1 SEHNR and CDR2 FQNEAQ (reference sequence). The DNA of the CDR3 is TGTGCCAGCAGCTCTCCGTCGGGTCAGCTACCTGGTGAAGCTTTCTTT. Protein product: CASSSPSGQLPGEAFF.

This chain joins TRBV5-1 and TRBJ2-2; possible D gene TRBD2, 5 bases. The V end was cut by 9 bases, the J end by 11 bases, with 20 bases between. Germline loops: CDR1 SGHRS, CDR2 YFSETQ. This CDR3 has 13 residues. The CDR3 nucleotides read TGCGCCAAAGACCCGCTCCGGAGGCGAGAGCTGTTTTTT. It codes for CAKDPLRRRELFF. Drawing the rest from reference TRBV5-1 and TRBJ2-2, the complete variable domain is KAGVTQTPRYLIKTRGQQVTLSCSPISGHRSVSWYQQTPGQGLQFLFEYFSETQRNKGNFPGRFSGRQFSNSRSEMNVSTLELGDSALYLCAKDPLRRRELFFGEGSRLTVL.

CDR3 DNA sequence: TGCGCCAGCAGCACCACAGGGACGGGAAGGAACACTGAAGCTTTCTTT. Translated: CASSTTGTGRNTEAFF. This sequence joins TRBV5-1 and TRBJ1-1, with a tentative D call TRBD1 (6 bases). The CDR3 has 16 amino acids. Between the trimmed V and J ends, which lost 4 bases and 1 base, there was a span of 17 bases. In germline, CDR1 is SGHRS, CDR2 YFSETQ. Full variable domain (outside the CDR3, taken from reference TRBV5-1 and TRBJ1-1): KAGVTQTPRYLIKTRGQQVTLSCSPISGHRSVSWYQQTPGQGLQFLFEYFSETQRNKGNFPGRFSGRQFSNSRSEMNVSTLELGDSALYLCASSTTGTGRNTEAFFGQGTRLTVV.

This chain connects TRBV4-1 to TRBJ1-6; possibly TRBD1 for D (6 bases). Looked up from germline, CDR1 is MGHRA and CDR2 is YSYEKL. V was trimmed by 0 bases and J by 11 bases, leaving 14 bases between them. This CDR3 is built from 15 residues. The CDR3 DNA follows: TGCGCCAGCAGCCAAGATGGCAGGGGAAAGGCACCCCTCCACTTT. Its translation is CASSQDGRGKAPLHF.

Turning to this clone: Other DNA sequences within the sample encode an identical CDR3. The chain is built from TRBV5-1 and TRBJ1-3; 7 bases are a match to TRBD1. The length of the CDR3 is 14 residues. V shed 4 bases and J 2 bases; nucleotides not matched to a gene: 3. CDR1 is SGHRS and CDR2 is YFSETQ in the germline V gene. CDR3 in DNA: TGCGCCAGCAGCGGTGGGACAGCTGGAAACACCATATATTTT. Its translation is CASSGGTAGNTIYF.

The CDR3 nucleotides are TGTGCCAGCATCAAAAGCGAGTCAAGGAACACTGAAGCTTTCTTT. Translation gives CASIKSESRNTEAFF. The chain links TRBV2 to TRBJ1-1; no clear D. The V and J ends lost 7 bases and 1 base respectively, with 16 bases between them. Per the germline V gene, CDR1 is SNHLY and CDR2 is FYNNEI. The CDR3 is made up of 15 amino acids.

The chain combines TRBV5-1 with TRBJ2-2; 7 bases are shared with TRBD2. V gave up 4 bases and J gave up 6 bases; unmatched junction bases: 6. This CDR3 contains 14 residues. The germline V gene encodes CDR1 SGHRS and CDR2 YFSETQ. The CDR3 here is CASSALAEAGELFF. CDR3 coding DNA: TGCGCCAGCAGCGCGCTAGCGGAGGCCGGGGAGCTGTTTTTT.

The chain has TRBV6-5 and TRBJ1-1; D remains ambiguous. Germline-derived CDR1 and CDR2 are MNHEY and SVGAGI. Trimming stripped 2 bases from V and 7 bases from J, with 14 bases between. The CDR3 totals 14 residues. The CDR3 sequence is CASSYDRQDDEAFF. The CDR3 nucleotides read TGTGCCAGCAGTTACGACCGGCAGGACGATGAAGCTTTCTTT.

This chain joins TRBV25-1 and TRBJ1-3; weak D call: TRBD1 (5 bases). CDR3 length: 15 amino acids. Trimming removed 1 base at V and 7 bases at J, with 14 bases between. Per the germline V gene, CDR1 is MGHDK and CDR2 is SYGVNS. The CDR3 spells CASSEWGEVRNTIYF. The CDR3 DNA reads TGTGCCAGCAGTGAATGGGGGGAAGTAAGGAACACCATATATTTT.

V is TRBV19 and J is TRBJ1-2; the match to TRBD1 covers 9 bases. This CDR3 has 14 residues. Germline loops: CDR1 LNHDA, CDR2 SQIVND (reference sequence). V shed 7 bases and J 2 bases; nucleotides not matched to a gene: 5. The CDR3 loop is CASMPGQGNYGYTF. The CDR3 DNA reads TGTGCCAGTATGCCCGGACAGGGGAACTATGGCTACACCTTC.

Written as DNA, the CDR3 is TGTGCCAGCAGCGTAGGGGGAGGGAACACCGGGGAGCTGTTTTTT. Translation gives CASSVGGGNTGELFF. The rearrangement uses TRBV9 and TRBJ2-2, with D possibly matching TRBD2 (6 bases). V was trimmed by 0 bases and J by 1 base, leaving 7 bases between them. The CDR3 length is 15 residues. Per germline, CDR1 SGDLS and CDR2 YYNGEE. The whole variable domain, filled in from reference TRBV9 and TRBJ2-2, reads DSGVTQTPKHLITATGQRVTLRCSPRSGDLSVYWYQQSLDQGLQFLIQYYNGEERAKGNILERFSAQQFPDLHSELNLSSLELGDSALYFCASSVGGGNTGELFFGEGSRLTVL.

The genes are TRBV10-3 and TRBJ2-4; perhaps D is TRBD1 or TRBD2 (5 bases each). The CDR3 runs to 16 residues. CDR1 ENHRY and CDR2 SYGVKD come from the germline V gene. V lost 0 bases to trimming and J lost 7 bases, with 16 bases between them. The CDR3 loop is CAISESTLAGTNIQYF. DNA for the CDR3: TGTGCCATCAGTGAGTCGACTTTGGCCGGGACGAACATTCAGTACTTC.

This sequence joins TRBV5-1 and TRBJ2-3, with 10 bases lining up with TRBD1. The CDR3 is made up of 13 amino acids. Germline V gene lookup returns CDR1 SGHRS and CDR2 YFSETQ. The V segment lost 6 bases and the J segment 6 bases; nucleotides outside the gene matches: 4. This chain's CDR3 is CASNDRGQDTQYF. The CDR3 DNA follows: TGCGCCAGCAACGACAGGGGGCAGGATACGCAGTATTTT.

V and J are TRBV11-2 and TRBJ1-1; a possible D gene is TRBD1 (5 bases). The CDR3 covers 15 residues. The V end lost 5 bases, the J end lost 1 base, and 14 bases lay between the germline ends. Germline assignment: CDR1 SGHAT and CDR2 FQNNGV. The CDR3 is CASSLNRGANTEAFF. CDR3 coding DNA: TGTGCCAGCAGCCTAAATCGAGGGGCGAACACTGAAGCTTTCTTT.

The chain recombines TRBV7-8 with TRBJ1-4; no reliable D call. Germline CDR1 is SGHVS and CDR2 is FQNEAQ. The CDR3 extends over 16 amino acids. V gave up 5 bases and J gave up 6 bases, with 19 bases separating them. Written as DNA, the CDR3 is TGTGCCAGCAGCCCTCCTCTTGAGATCCTCGATGAAAAACTGTTTTTT. The encoded protein is CASSPPLEILDEKLFF.

The chain combines TRBV6-5 with TRBJ2-5; TRBD1 aligns across 10 bases. From germline, CDR1 is MNHEY and CDR2 SVGAGI. V lost 6 bases to trimming and J lost 0 bases; unmatched junction nucleotides: 4. This CDR3 contains 15 residues. CDR3 bases: TGTGCCAGCAGGGCCGGGACAGGGGACCAAGAGACCCAGTACTTC. Its protein product is CASRAGTGDQETQYF.

This clone has only one observation. The chain couples TRBV12-5 to TRBJ2-5; D unclear. Trimming pared 5 bases from V and 10 bases from J, leaving 17 bases between. The CDR3 is made up of 13 amino acids. Germline CDR1 LGHNT, CDR2 FRNRAP. The CDR3 DNA reads as TGTGCTAGTGGTCAGGCGGCGGTGCTAGGCCAGTACTTC. Its translation: CASGQAAVLGQYF.